This paragraph covers one TCR beta chain sequence. The sample is drawn from a study of blood T cell repertoires in COVID-19. Across the whole study: COVID-19 samples collected from the United States, Italy and Spain covered acute and convalescent phases.

Clones were sequenced by immunoSEQ multiplex PCR, and TCRdb holds only the in-frame ones, with some missing. This table holds 200,000 to 250,000 clones, around 90% found once. The V gene's germline CDR1 is MNHNY and CDR2 SVGAGI (reference sequence). The length of the CDR3 is 14 residues. V lost 9 bases and J lost 8, with 20 bases in between. The sample consisted of peripheral blood. This clonotype was obtained from an elderly man with acute or convalescent COVID-19. The rearrangement joins TRBV6-6 to TRBJ1-5, with D perhaps matching TRBD1 (6 bases). The CDR3 sequence is CASIPTGNQEPQHF. Here the CDR3 DNA reads TGTGCCAGTATACCCACAGGGAATCAAGAGCCCCAGCATTTT.